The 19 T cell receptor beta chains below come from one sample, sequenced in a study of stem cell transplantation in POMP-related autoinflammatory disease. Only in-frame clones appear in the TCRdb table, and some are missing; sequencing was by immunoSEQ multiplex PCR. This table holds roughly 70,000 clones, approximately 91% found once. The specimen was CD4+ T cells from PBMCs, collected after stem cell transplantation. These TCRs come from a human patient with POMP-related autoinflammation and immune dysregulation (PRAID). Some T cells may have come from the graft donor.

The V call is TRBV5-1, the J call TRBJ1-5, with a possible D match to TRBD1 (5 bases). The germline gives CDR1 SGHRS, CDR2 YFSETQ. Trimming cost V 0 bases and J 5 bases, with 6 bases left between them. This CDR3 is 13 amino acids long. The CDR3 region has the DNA TGCGCCAGCAGCTTGGGGGGGGATCAGCCCCAGCATTTT. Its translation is CASSLGGDQPQHF.

Here the CDR3 reads CASSRGTGTDTQYF. DNA of the CDR3: TGTGCCAGTAGTAGAGGGACAGGCACAGATACGCAGTATTTT. The genes are TRBV19 and TRBJ2-3; 7 positions match TRBD1. There are 14 residues in the CDR3. V lost 4 bases to trimming and J lost 1 base; unmatched junction nucleotides: 2. Germline CDR1 reads LNHDA; CDR2 reads SQIVND (reference sequence).

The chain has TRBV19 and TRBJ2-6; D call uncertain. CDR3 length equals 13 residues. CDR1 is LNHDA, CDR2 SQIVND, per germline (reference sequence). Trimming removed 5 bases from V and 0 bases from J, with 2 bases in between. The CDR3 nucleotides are TGTGCCAGTAGTTCCTCTGGGGCCAACGTCCTGACTTTC. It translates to CASSSSGANVLTF.

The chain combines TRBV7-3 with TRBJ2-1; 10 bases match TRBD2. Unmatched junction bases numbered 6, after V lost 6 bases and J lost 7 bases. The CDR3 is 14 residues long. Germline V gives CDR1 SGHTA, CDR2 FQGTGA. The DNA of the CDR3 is TGTGCCAGCAGTCATGGACTAGCGGATAATGAGCAGTTCTTC. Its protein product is CASSHGLADNEQFF.

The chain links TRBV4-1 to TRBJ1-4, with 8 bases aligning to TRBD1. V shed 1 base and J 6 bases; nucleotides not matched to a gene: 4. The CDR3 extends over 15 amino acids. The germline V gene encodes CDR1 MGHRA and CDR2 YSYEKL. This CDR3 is CASSQGDRMDEKLFF. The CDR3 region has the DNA TGCGCCAGCAGCCAAGGGGACAGGATGGATGAAAAACTGTTTTTT.

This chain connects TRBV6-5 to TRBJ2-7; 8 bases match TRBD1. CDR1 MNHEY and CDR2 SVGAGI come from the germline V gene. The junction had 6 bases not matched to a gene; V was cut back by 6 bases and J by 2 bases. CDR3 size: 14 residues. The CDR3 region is CASRMDRATYEQYV. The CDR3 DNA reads TGTGCCAGCAGGATGGACAGGGCGACCTACGAGCAGTACGTC.

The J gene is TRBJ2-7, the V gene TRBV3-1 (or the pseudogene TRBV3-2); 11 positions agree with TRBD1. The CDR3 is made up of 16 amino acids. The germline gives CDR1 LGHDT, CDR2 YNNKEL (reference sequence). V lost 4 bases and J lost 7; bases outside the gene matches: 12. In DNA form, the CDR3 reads TGTGCCAGCAGCCCTGGAGCCGGGACAGGGGGAGGGGAGCAGTACTTC. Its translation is CASSPGAGTGGGEQYF.

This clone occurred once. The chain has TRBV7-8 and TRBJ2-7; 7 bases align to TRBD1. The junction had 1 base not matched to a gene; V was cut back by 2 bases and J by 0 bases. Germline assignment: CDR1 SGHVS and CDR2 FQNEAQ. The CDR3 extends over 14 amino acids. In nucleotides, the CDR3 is TGTGCCAGCAGCTTACGGACAGGCTCCTACGAGCAGTACTTC. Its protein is CASSLRTGSYEQYF.

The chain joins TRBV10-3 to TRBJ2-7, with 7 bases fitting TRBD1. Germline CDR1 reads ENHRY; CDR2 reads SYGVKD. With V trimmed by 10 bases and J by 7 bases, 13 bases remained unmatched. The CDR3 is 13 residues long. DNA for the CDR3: TGTGCCACCAAGATAGGGGGCAAAGGGGAGCAGTACTTC. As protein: CATKIGGKGEQYF.

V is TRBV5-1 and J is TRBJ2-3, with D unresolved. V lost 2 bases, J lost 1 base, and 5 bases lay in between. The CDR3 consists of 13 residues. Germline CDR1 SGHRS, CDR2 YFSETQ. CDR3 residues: CASSFQRTDTQYF. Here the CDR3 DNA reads TGCGCCAGCAGCTTTCAGCGCACAGATACGCAGTATTTT.

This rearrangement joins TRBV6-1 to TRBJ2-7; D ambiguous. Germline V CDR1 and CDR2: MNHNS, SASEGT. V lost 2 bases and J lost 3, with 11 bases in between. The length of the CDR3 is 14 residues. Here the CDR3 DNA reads TGTGCCAGCAGTGAACTGAACGGGCACTACGAGCAGTACGTC. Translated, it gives CASSELNGHYEQYV.

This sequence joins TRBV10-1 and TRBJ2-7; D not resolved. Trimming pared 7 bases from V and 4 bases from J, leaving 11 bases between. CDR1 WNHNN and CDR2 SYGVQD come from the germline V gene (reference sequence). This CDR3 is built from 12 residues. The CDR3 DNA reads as TGCGCCAGCATTGTGACACCTTACGAGCAGTACGTC. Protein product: CASIVTPYEQYV.

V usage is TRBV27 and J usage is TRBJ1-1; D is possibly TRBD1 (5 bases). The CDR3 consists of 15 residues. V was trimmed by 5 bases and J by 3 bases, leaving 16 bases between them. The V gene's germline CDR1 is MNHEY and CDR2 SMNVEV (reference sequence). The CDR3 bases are TGTGCCAGCAGTGAGGCAGGGAGTTATTACACTGAAGCTTTCTTT. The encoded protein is CASSEAGSYYTEAFF.

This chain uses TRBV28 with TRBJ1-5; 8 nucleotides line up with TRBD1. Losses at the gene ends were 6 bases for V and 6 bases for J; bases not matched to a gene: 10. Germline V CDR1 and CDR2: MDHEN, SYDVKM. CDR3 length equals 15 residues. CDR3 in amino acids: CASSLDRGMAQPQHF. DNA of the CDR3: TGTGCCAGCAGCTTAGACAGGGGCATGGCTCAGCCCCAGCATTTT.

The DNA of the CDR3 is TGTGCCAGCTCACCTGGACAGGGAGGGGTCCAAGAGACCCAGTACTTC. This gives the protein CASSPGQGGVQETQYF. The chain has TRBV18 and TRBJ2-5; the D gene is possibly TRBD1 (8 bases). Trimming took off 3 bases at V and 1 base at J, with 15 bases between the two ends. CDR1 KGHSH and CDR2 LQKENI come from the germline V gene. The CDR3 is made up of 16 amino acids.

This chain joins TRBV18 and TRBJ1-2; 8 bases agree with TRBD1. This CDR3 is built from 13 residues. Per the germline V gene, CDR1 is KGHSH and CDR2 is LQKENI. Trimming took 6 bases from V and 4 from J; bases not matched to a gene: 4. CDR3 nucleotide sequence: TGTGCCAGCTCTCGGACAGGGAGCTATGGCTACACCTTC. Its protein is CASSRTGSYGYTF. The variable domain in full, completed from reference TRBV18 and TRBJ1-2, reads NAGVMQNPRHLVRRRGQEARLRCSPMKGHSHVYWYRQLPEEGLKFMVYLQKENIIDESGMPKERFSAEFPKEGPSILRIQQVVRGDSAAYFCASSRTGSYGYTFGSGTRLTVV.

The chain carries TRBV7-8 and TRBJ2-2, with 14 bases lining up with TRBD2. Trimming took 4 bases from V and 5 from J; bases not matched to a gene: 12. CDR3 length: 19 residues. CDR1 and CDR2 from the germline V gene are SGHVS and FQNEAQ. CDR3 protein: CASSSNAPRLAGGTGELFF. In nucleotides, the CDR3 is TGTGCCAGCAGCTCCAACGCGCCTCGACTAGCGGGGGGGACCGGGGAGCTGTTTTTT.

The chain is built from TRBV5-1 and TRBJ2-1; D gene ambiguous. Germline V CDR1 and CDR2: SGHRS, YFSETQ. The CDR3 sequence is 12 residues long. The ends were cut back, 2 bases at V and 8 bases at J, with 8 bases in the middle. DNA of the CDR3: TGCGCCAGCAGCTTATCTTTGGATGAGCAGTTCTTC. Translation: CASSLSLDEQFF.

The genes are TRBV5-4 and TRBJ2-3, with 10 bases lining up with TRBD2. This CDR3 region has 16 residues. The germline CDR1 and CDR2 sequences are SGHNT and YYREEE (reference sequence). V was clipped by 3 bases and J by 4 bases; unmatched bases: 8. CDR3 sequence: CASSSTWTSGSDTQYF. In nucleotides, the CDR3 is TGTGCCAGCAGCTCCACTTGGACTAGCGGATCAGATACGCAGTATTTT.